This TCR beta chain was recovered during a study of T cell repertoires in cytomegalovirus infection. Study information: Indicated by public TCR beta signatures were CMV infection and matching HLA type. Study-level points and caveats: The ex vivo response showed dominance by HLA-C-restricted CMV-specific TCR beta clonotypes.

V gave up 2 bases and J gave up 2 bases, with 10 bases separating them. The CDR3 is 15 amino acids. The germline CDR1 and CDR2 sequences are MNHEY and SVGEGT. MiXCR, applied by TCRdb to the reads, yields one record per CDR3 protein. The table has approximately 390,000 distinct CDR3 sequences, about 35% seen once. Remarks on this clonotype: Its antigen is undetermined.

The TCR was taken from a human donor in good health (CMV status not recorded). Some clones in this sample may be carry-over from other donors' samples. The sequencing here drew on cultured PBMCs, taken from culture after CMV antigen stimulation. This rearrangement joins TRBV6-2 or TRBV6-3 to TRBJ2-1, with a weak D call TRBD1 (6 bases). The CDR3 nucleotides are TGTGCCAGCAGTTACCGGGACAACACCTACAATGAGCAGTTCTTC. Translating gives CASSYRDNTYNEQFF.